This passage covers 10 T cell receptor beta chains from one sample sequenced in a study of T-cell memory formation after mild COVID-19. Via MiXCR, TCRdb re-called the 5' RACE reads, giving one row per CDR3 protein. The profile shows tens of thousands of distinct CDR3 sequences, just under 8% of them singletons. The source material was PBMCs or a T cell subset sorted from them (not recorded which). The receptor set was obtained from a man aged 18 to 29 who had mild COVID-19 (a few samples of this study predate the infection). Cell type and time point are not known.

This clonotype was found many times. This rearrangement joins TRBV10-3 to TRBJ1-5; D gene ambiguous. V was pared by 4 bases and J by 2 bases, with 12 bases between. The V gene's germline CDR1 is ENHRY and CDR2 SYGVKD. The CDR3 extends over 15 amino acids. The CDR3 loop reads CAISAGQEGNQPQHF. The CDR3 DNA is TGTGCCATCAGTGCGGGTCAGGAAGGCAATCAGCCCCAGCATTTT.

The chain employs TRBV4-1 and TRBJ1-1, with no clear D. The CDR3 runs to 17 residues. Germline V gene lookup returns CDR1 MGHRA and CDR2 YSYEKL. The V gene lost 1 base and the J gene lost 5 bases, with 20 bases spanning the gap. The CDR3, as DNA: TGCGCCAGCAGCCAAGCTTCGGGGTGGGGAATGGGGACTGAAGCTTTCTTT. It translates to CASSQASGWGMGTEAFF.

This clonotype was seen a handful of times. The chain employs TRBV6-6 and TRBJ2-2, with TRBD2 matching over 12 bases. Germline V gene lookup returns CDR1 MNHNY and CDR2 SVGAGI (reference sequence). The CDR3 sequence is 16 residues long. The trim removed 8 bases at V and 6 bases at J, leaving 10 bases unmatched. For the CDR3, the DNA is TGTGCCAGCCGCAACCCTAGCGGGGGGGCCCCCGGGGAGCTGTTTTTT. Amino acid sequence: CASRNPSGGAPGELFF.

Ten or more counts support this clonotype. This rearrangement joins TRBV4-3 to TRBJ2-2, with D tentatively TRBD1 (5 bases). Trimming took off 0 bases at V and 2 bases at J, with 16 bases between the two ends. This CDR3 is built from 18 residues. Per the germline V gene, CDR1 is LGHNA and CDR2 is YSLEER. The CDR3 loop reads CASSQETTGRINTGELFF. DNA for the CDR3: TGCGCCAGCAGCCAAGAAACTACAGGACGCATTAACACCGGGGAGCTGTTTTTT.

This clonotype was seen a single time. The chain employs TRBV20-1 and TRBJ2-1; 11 positions agree with TRBD2. CDR3 length: 16 amino acids. In germline, CDR1 is DFQATT, CDR2 SNEGSKA (reference sequence). V shed 0 bases and J 6 bases; nucleotides not matched to a gene: 7. The CDR3 DNA reads TGCAGTGCTAGAGATCAATTAGCGGGAGGGCTCAATGAGCAGTTCTTC. This encodes CSARDQLAGGLNEQFF.

This clonotype was seen a few times. The CDR3: CASSARPDTRSGTEAFF. The CDR3 DNA follows: TGTGCCAGCAGCGCACGACCGGACACTCGGAGCGGCACTGAAGCTTTCTTT. The gene calls are TRBV9 and TRBJ1-1; tentatively, D is TRBD1 (5 bases). Looked up from germline, CDR1 is SGDLS and CDR2 is YYNGEE. V was clipped by 3 bases and J by 4 bases, with 22 bases between them. The CDR3 is made up of 17 amino acids.

This clonotype was seen at least ten times. The rearrangement links TRBV27 to TRBJ2-5, with unresolved D. V gave up 0 bases and J gave up 9 bases, with 14 bases separating them. CDR3 size: 14 residues. Germline V gene lookup returns CDR1 MNHEY and CDR2 SMNVEV (reference sequence). This CDR3 is CASSLSSAAWAQYF. CDR3 nucleotide sequence: TGTGCCAGCAGTTTATCGTCTGCCGCATGGGCCCAGTACTTC.

This clonotype was counted many times. The chain carries TRBV6-2 or TRBV6-3 and TRBJ2-1; D may be TRBD2 (7 bases). V was shortened by 2 bases and J by 7 bases, with 12 bases between the two germline ends. Germline V gives CDR1 MNHEY, CDR2 SVGEGT. There are 14 residues in the CDR3. CDR3 DNA sequence: TGTGCCAGCAGTTACCGGGGGGCAGTGAATGAGCAGTTCTTC. Translating gives CASSYRGAVNEQFF.

At least ten counts were recorded for this clonotype. The chain combines TRBV20-1 with TRBJ2-1, with D possibly TRBD2 on 5 matching bases. The V end lost 2 bases, the J end lost 4 bases, and 18 bases lay between the germline ends. The germline gives CDR1 DFQATT, CDR2 SNEGSKA (reference sequence). This CDR3 contains 16 residues. The DNA of the CDR3 is TGCAGTGCTAGACCCTCCGGGGTAGCGAGGTACAATGAGCAGTTCTTC. Encoded protein: CSARPSGVARYNEQFF.

This clonotype was seen ten or more times. The chain employs TRBV5-4 and TRBJ2-3; TRBD2 aligns across 8 bases. The CDR3 totals 16 residues. Losses at the gene ends were 2 bases for V and 5 bases for J; bases not matched to a gene: 10. Germline lookup yields CDR1 SGHNT and CDR2 YYREEE (reference sequence). The CDR3 DNA follows: TGTGCCAGCAGCTTCTGGAACGGGGGGGCTGGAGATACGCAGTATTTT. It is translated as CASSFWNGGAGDTQYF.